One sample yielded the 8 T cell receptor beta chains listed below, sequenced in a study of blood T cell repertoires in COVID-19 (dated by TCRdb to the early 2020s). Receptors were amplified or captured by the immunoSEQ multiplex PCR assay. This is the immuneACCESS table as TCRdb keeps it, with only in-frame sequences that have V and J called. A part of the clones is gone; compared with another copy, unresolved V genes explain less than half, and the rest is unexplained. The sample yields more than 250,000 clones; approximately 85% were counted once. Less than 6.5% of the sample rests with the top ten. Sequencing used peripheral blood. These receptors were obtained from a man aged 50 to 60 with active or convalescent COVID-19.

The chain couples TRBV7-3 to TRBJ2-7, with 7 bases aligning to TRBD2. After removal of 2 bases from V and 3 bases from J, the junction contained 7 bases not matched to a gene. CDR3 length: 15 residues. Germline V lookup: CDR1 SGHTA, CDR2 FQGTGA. DNA of the CDR3: TGTGCCAGCAGCTTATCAGCGGGAAGGGGCTACGAGCAGTACTTC. Its protein product is CASSLSAGRGYEQYF.

The chain combines TRBV5-1 with TRBJ1-1; D is unresolved. Trimming took 6 bases from V and 1 from J, leaving 10 bases between them. The germline V gene has CDR1 SGHRS and CDR2 YFSETQ. The CDR3 totals 13 residues. As DNA, the CDR3 is TGCGCCAGCACAACTGGGCAGAACACTGAAGCTTTCTTT. Residues: CASTTGQNTEAFF.

Within the sample, this clone is medium-sized. J is TRBJ1-6 and V is TRBV6-6; TRBD1 matches 10 bases. Germline CDR1 is MNHNY and CDR2 is SVGAGI (reference sequence). The trim removed 4 bases at V and 15 bases at J, leaving 12 bases unmatched. The CDR3 extends over 15 amino acids. As DNA, the CDR3 is TGTGCCAGCAGTTCTTCCGGGACAGGGGACCCACGCCTCCACTTT. Protein: CASSSSGTGDPRLHF.

The chain links TRBV20-1 to TRBJ2-1, with D unresolved. Germline loops: CDR1 DFQATT, CDR2 SNEGSKA (reference sequence). CDR3 length equals 11 residues. The V and J ends lost 4 bases and 9 bases respectively, with 10 bases between them. The CDR3 is CSAIGDGEQFF. The CDR3 coding sequence is TGCAGTGCTATTGGAGACGGTGAGCAGTTCTTC.

This clone was seen a few times. The chain uses TRBV9 and TRBJ1-2, with unresolved D. In germline, CDR1 is SGDLS, CDR2 YYNGEE. V lost 0 bases and J 8 bases, leaving 17 bases between the germline ends. CDR3 length: 15 amino acids. In DNA, the CDR3 is TGTGCCAGCAGCGTAGCCACGGGAGGGAGCGAGGGCTACACCTTC. Its translation is CASSVATGGSEGYTF.

The rearrangement links TRBV5-1 to TRBJ2-6; 8 bases align to TRBD1. CDR3 length equals 22 residues. Germline lookup yields CDR1 SGHRS and CDR2 YFSETQ. Unmatched junction bases numbered 18, after V lost 1 base and J lost 0 bases. CDR3 sequence: CASSLIQGEGEHLRSGANVLTF. The CDR3 region has the DNA TGCGCCAGCAGCTTGATACAGGGGGAAGGGGAACACCTCCGCTCTGGGGCCAACGTCCTGACTTTC.

This chain uses TRBV18 with TRBJ2-7, with TRBD2 as a possible D gene (6 bases). The CDR3 spans 13 residues. The V gene's germline CDR1 is KGHSH and CDR2 LQKENI. V lost 0 bases and J lost 6, with 9 bases in between. CDR3 protein: CASSPPGLLEQYF. The CDR3 DNA follows: TGTGCCAGCTCACCACCGGGACTCCTCGAGCAGTACTTC.

The rearrangement joins TRBV14 to TRBJ2-6, with a weak D call TRBD2 (5 bases). CDR3 length: 18 amino acids. Trimming pared 5 bases from V and 0 bases from J, leaving 17 bases between. Germline CDR1 reads SGHDN; CDR2 reads FVKESK. CDR3 sequence: CASSAQFGVGSGANVLTF. The CDR3 DNA reads TGTGCCAGCAGCGCCCAATTCGGGGTTGGCTCTGGGGCCAACGTCCTGACTTTC.